This T cell receptor (beta chain) is from a study of blood T cell repertoires in COVID-19. About the study: From the United States, Italy and Spain came samples of acute and convalescent COVID-19.

Residents of about 25 US areas, aged roughly 18 to 89 years, made up the participants. Germline V gene lookup returns CDR1 MNHEY and CDR2 SVGAGI. The trim removed 4 bases at V and 8 bases at J, leaving 7 bases unmatched. The CDR3 spans 14 residues. Clones were sequenced by immunoSEQ multiplex PCR, and TCRdb holds only the in-frame ones, with some missing. The sample comprises under 300,000 clones, over 85% of which are singletons, and under 2.5% rests with the top ten. This receptor was taken from a woman aged 60-70 years who had recovered from COVID-19. Material: PBMCs or T cells enriched from blood (not recorded which). The chain carries TRBV6-5 and TRBJ2-1, with 8 bases matching TRBD2. The CDR3 DNA is TGTGCCAGCAGTTTTCCTGGACTAGCCGATGAGCAGTTCTTC. This gives the protein CASSFPGLADEQFF.